Below, 13 T cell receptor beta chains from the same sample are listed, as sequenced in a study of beta chain features in type 1 diabetes. Study-wide points: Researchers report that Type 1 diabetes patients had moderately but significantly shorter TCRB CDR3s across all four CD4+ subsets.

Reverse transcription of all isolated RNA meant that expressed TCRB transcripts were sequenced. Profiling relied on immunoSEQ multiplex PCR, and the TCRdb table lists in-frame clones only, not all of them. Of 640,000 or so clones in the sample, roughly 12% were seen once. For these receptors, no antigen is known. Sequences were obtained from naive CD4+ T cells from blood. These receptors were obtained from a man between 18 and 29 years old with type 1 diabetes.

This clone has a handful of counts. V usage is TRBV5-1 and J usage is TRBJ2-1; TRBD1 agrees at 9 bases. V dropped 0 bases and J dropped 4; count of bases not matched to a gene: 8. The V gene's germline CDR1 is SGHRS and CDR2 YFSETQ. The CDR3 totals 17 residues. CDR3 DNA: TGCGCCAGCAGCTTGGCTACCGGGACAGGGTCATACAATGAGCAGTTCTTC. Translation gives CASSLATGTGSYNEQFF.

The CDR3, as DNA: TGCGCCAGCAGCCCCGGGGAAGTAAATCAGCCCCAGCATTTT. Protein sequence: CASSPGEVNQPQHF. The V gene is TRBV5-1, the J gene TRBJ1-5; D is undetermined. Germline V gives CDR1 SGHRS, CDR2 YFSETQ. Trimming stripped 4 bases from V and 4 bases from J, with 12 bases between. The CDR3 runs to 14 residues.

This clone appeared a few times. This sample also contains other DNA sequences that code for the same CDR3. The chain couples TRBV4-2 to TRBJ1-5; 8 bases are a match to TRBD1. Germline CDR1 LGHNA, CDR2 YNFKEQ. V was clipped by 1 base and J by 1 base; unmatched bases: 0. The CDR3 covers 15 residues. In DNA form, the CDR3 reads TGTGCCAGCAGCCAAGGGACAGGGAGCAATCAGCCCCAGCATTTT. It yields the protein CASSQGTGSNQPQHF.

The rearrangement links TRBV28 to TRBJ2-1; no clear D. The CDR3 covers 17 residues. Germline V gene lookup returns CDR1 MDHEN and CDR2 SYDVKM. V shed 1 base and J shed 0 bases, with 13 bases lying between them. CDR3 nucleotide sequence: TGTGCCAGCAGTTTATCCCAGAGGTCCGGCTCCTACAATGAGCAGTTCTTC. This encodes CASSLSQRSGSYNEQFF.

This clone was picked up a small number of times. This chain connects TRBV7-9 to TRBJ1-2; D is unclear. Trimming took off 1 base at V and 8 bases at J, with 11 bases between the two ends. Germline V gene sequence: CDR1 SEHNR, CDR2 FQNEAQ (reference sequence). The CDR3 extends over 13 amino acids. CDR3 residues: CASSLDARGGYTF. The CDR3 DNA follows: TGTGCCAGCAGCTTAGACGCCCGCGGGGGCTACACCTTC.

This clone was found a few times. The J gene is TRBJ2-7, the V gene TRBV27; TRBD1 might be the D (5 bases). CDR3 size: 15 residues. V dropped 2 bases and J dropped 7 bases, with 18 bases sitting between them. Germline CDR1 MNHEY, CDR2 SMNVEV (reference sequence). CDR3 nucleotides: TGTGCCAGCAGTTTAAAAAGGTCGGACACTCAGGAGCAGTACTTC. Translating it yields CASSLKRSDTQEQYF.

This clone has just a few counts. This sequence joins TRBV27 and TRBJ2-2, with TRBD1 matching 8 bases. There are 14 residues in the CDR3. Germline V CDR1 and CDR2: MNHEY, SMNVEV (reference sequence). Losses at the gene ends were 10 bases for V and 0 bases for J; bases not matched to a gene: 4. CDR3 loop: CATRQGTNTGELFF. The CDR3 DNA is TGTGCCACCCGACAGGGGACGAACACCGGGGAGCTGTTTTTT.

This clone has only a few counts. This same CDR3 is encoded by further DNA sequences in the sample. The J gene is TRBJ2-7, the V gene TRBV10-1, with no clear D. The CDR3 loop spans 13 amino acids. Germline assignment: CDR1 WNHNN and CDR2 SYGVQD (reference sequence). V was shortened by 2 bases and J by 3 bases, with 8 bases between the two germline ends. The CDR3 spells CASSESGIYEQYF. In DNA, the CDR3 is TGCGCCAGCAGTGAGAGTGGGATCTACGAGCAGTACTTC.

The V call is TRBV23-1, the J call TRBJ1-2; a weak D match, TRBD1 (5 bases). TRBV23-1 is placed among ORFs of uncertain function. Between the trimmed V and J ends, which lost 0 bases and 6 bases, there was a span of 14 bases. The CDR3 consists of 15 residues. In DNA, the CDR3 is TGCGCCAGCAGTCAATCCTGCAGGGCGATCCATGGCTACACCTTC. The encoded protein is CASSQSCRAIHGYTF.

The V gene is TRBV28, the J gene TRBJ2-5, with 8 bases matching TRBD2. The length of the CDR3 is 13 residues. V shed 6 bases and J 1 base; nucleotides not matched to a gene: 1. In germline, CDR1 is MDHEN, CDR2 SYDVKM. CDR3 in DNA: TGTGCCAGCAGACGGGGGGGCCAAGAGACCCAGTACTTC. Translation gives CASRRGGQETQYF.

This clone was recorded only once. This rearrangement joins TRBV5-1 to TRBJ2-5; TRBD1 is a possible D gene (6 bases). The CDR3 runs to 21 residues. V was cut by 5 bases and J by 1 base, with 33 bases left in between. CDR1 and CDR2 (germline): SGHRS, YFSETQ. CDR3 DNA: TGCGCCAGCAGAGGGGACAAGGGACAACGAAAGAAAAACTTACCCCAAGAGACCCAGTACTTC. It codes for CASRGDKGQRKKNLPQETQYF. Using reference TRBV5-1 and TRBJ2-5 for the parts outside the CDR3, the full variable domain is KAGVTQTPRYLIKTRGQQVTLSCSPISGHRSVSWYQQTPGQGLQFLFEYFSETQRNKGNFPGRFSGRQFSNSRSEMNVSTLELGDSALYLCASRGDKGQRKKNLPQETQYFGPGTRLLVL.

This clone was seen only a few times. The CDR3 reads CASRRDGSYTF. CDR3 bases: TGTGCCAGCAGACGGGACGGTTCCTACACCTTC. The J gene is TRBJ1-2, the V gene TRBV5-6, with D tentatively TRBD1 (5 bases). The CDR3 has 11 residues. Deletions cut 5 bases from V and 10 bases from J, with 12 bases between. Germline CDR1 and CDR2: SGHDT and YYEEEE.

The rearrangement joins TRBV2 to TRBJ2-3; D might be TRBD1 or TRBD2, each matching 5 bases. V gave up 6 bases and J gave up 1 base, with 11 bases separating them. The CDR3 runs 14 residues. Looked up from germline, CDR1 is SNHLY and CDR2 is FYNNEI. The CDR3 sequence is CASRPGTGTDTQYF. Written as DNA, the CDR3 is TGTGCCAGCAGGCCCGGGACGGGCACAGATACGCAGTATTTT.